This T cell receptor (beta chain) comes out of a study of blood T cells in healthy people across ages. Study-level information: Template-switching capture recovered about one barcoded beta molecule per two T cells. Study-level findings and limits: Significant beta diversity loss was already apparent by age 40, declining roughly linearly. More naive CD4+ cells and higher diversity were found in long-lived than in aged donors.

Each individual donor underwent a draw of roughly 10 milliliters of peripheral blood. Remarks on this clonotype: Its cognate antigen is unknown.

The authors ran a second PCR of 7 to 11 cycles using a sample-barcoded 5' primer and a J-beta primer mix. TCRdb independently ran MiXCR on the 5' RACE reads; one entry per CDR3 protein. Counted here are over a million distinct CDR3 sequences, roughly 43% occurring once; the ten biggest clones make up more than 4%. The receptor's source is a woman aged 18-30 years in good health. Sequencing used blood.

CDR3 sequence reads: CASSVDGIEEQFF. Written as DNA, the CDR3 is TGTGCCAGCAGCGTAGACGGGATTGAAGAGCAGTTCTTC. The J gene is TRBJ2-1, the V gene TRBV9; D possibly corresponds to TRBD2 (5 bases). The V gene lost 0 bases and the J gene lost 10 bases, with 11 bases spanning the gap. The germline V gene has CDR1 SGDLS and CDR2 YYNGEE. The CDR3 loop spans 13 amino acids.